This TCR beta chain originates from a study of OX40 agonist ivuxolimab in advanced cancers. Study-level information: Those enrolled were 82.7% male, with a mean age of about 66 years and ages from 23 to 79. Findings and limits, study-wide: Normalized T-cell clonal expansion was also low in some nonresponders.

The V and J ends lost 3 bases and 0 bases, in that order; junction bases with no gene match: 5. This CDR3 is built from 15 residues. Per the germline V gene, CDR1 is KGHSH and CDR2 is LQKENI. Sequenced by immunoSEQ multiplex PCR; TCRdb stores in-frame clones only, minus some. The sample carries about 42,000 clones, more than 70% recorded once. Regarding this clone: Its matching antigen is unknown.

Systemic immunosuppression or a history of autoimmune disease excluded patients. V gene TRBV18 combines with J gene TRBJ2-7; 7 positions match TRBD1. The sample consisted of CD4+ or CD8+ T cells sorted from blood, taken in a trial of the OX40 agonist ivuxolimab. The sequence came from an adult with an advanced solid tumor such as melanoma, head and neck, liver or kidney cancer. CDR3 sequence reads: CASSPKQGHSYEQYF. CDR3 in DNA: TGTGCCAGCTCACCGAAACAGGGGCACTCCTACGAGCAGTACTTC.